Below, 28 T cell receptor beta chains from the same sample are listed, as sequenced in a study of shared clonotypes between healthy human individuals. Sequencing was performed with immunoSEQ multiplex PCR; in TCRdb, only in-frame clones are kept and a portion is missing. Of 2 million or so clones listed, 90% to 95% are singletons. The sequenced sample was naive CD4+ T cells sorted from blood. Subset described: CD45RA+ positively selected. These receptors originate from a young man in good health.

The chain recombines TRBV30 with TRBJ1-4; 7 bases match TRBD1. The CDR3 is 14 residues long. In germline, CDR1 is GTSNPN, CDR2 SVGIG (reference sequence). J was trimmed by 8 bases and V by 3 bases; bases with no gene match: 9. CDR3 loop: CAWSNRQGEEKLFF. As DNA, the CDR3 is TGTGCCTGGAGCAACAGACAGGGAGAGGAAAAACTGTTTTTT. Together with reference TRBV30 and TRBJ1-4, the CDR3 gives the full variable domain: SQTIHQWPATLVQPVGSPLSLECTVEGTSNPNLYWYRQAAGRGLQLLFYSVGIGQISSEVPQNLSASRPQDRQFILSSKKLLLSDSGFYLCAWSNRQGEEKLFFGSGTQLSVL.

The V and J genes are TRBV6-1 and TRBJ1-5, with 7 bases aligning to TRBD1. The CDR3 runs 13 residues. The V and J ends lost 5 bases and 5 bases, in that order; junction bases with no gene match: 3. Germline CDR1 reads MNHNS; CDR2 reads SASEGT. The CDR3 DNA reads TGTGCCAGCAGTTCGGGACAGTATCAGCCCCAGCATTTT. Its translation: CASSSGQYQPQHF.

In regard to this clone: This sample includes further DNA sequences coding for the same CDR3. J is TRBJ2-1 and V is TRBV7-2; D might be TRBD1 (5 bases). This CDR3 has 11 amino acids. V lost 5 bases and J lost 9, with 8 bases in between. Germline V gene lookup returns CDR1 SGHTA and CDR2 FQGNSA. CDR3 DNA: TGTGCCAGCAGCCTGGGGCCTGAGCAGTTCTTC. It translates to CASSLGPEQFF.

J is TRBJ2-7 and V is TRBV11-2, with D unclear. Per germline, CDR1 SGHAT and CDR2 FQNNGV. The CDR3 covers 13 residues. V was clipped by 4 bases and J by 1 base, with 8 bases between them. Here the CDR3 DNA reads TGTGCCAGCAGCTCTCAGGCGTCCTACGAGCAGTACTTC. This translates into CASSSQASYEQYF.

The CDR3 spells CASSFTGGEKYNEQFF. DNA for the CDR3: TGCGCCAGCAGCTTTACCGGGGGAGAGAAGTACAATGAGCAGTTCTTC. The chain carries TRBV5-1 and TRBJ2-1; D is possibly TRBD2 (6 bases). V lost 2 bases and J lost 4, with 16 bases in between. The CDR3 is 16 amino acids. Germline values: CDR1 SGHRS, CDR2 YFSETQ.

V and J are TRBV6-1 and TRBJ2-7; TRBD1 matches at 8 bases. The length of the CDR3 is 15 residues. The ends lost 5 bases at V and 2 bases at J; junction bases unmatched: 8. In germline, CDR1 is MNHNS, CDR2 SASEGT. Here the CDR3 reads CASSSQGAIPYEQYF. The CDR3 DNA reads TGTGCCAGCAGTTCCCAGGGGGCGATCCCCTACGAGCAGTACTTC.

Comment on this clone: The same CDR3 also results from other DNA sequences found in this sample. The rearrangement links TRBV5-4 to TRBJ1-3, with D hard to call. The V gene's germline CDR1 is SGHNT and CDR2 YYREEE (reference sequence). V was shortened by 3 bases and J by 0 bases, with 7 bases between the two germline ends. The CDR3 extends over 14 amino acids. CDR3 in amino acids: CASSSRSSGNTIYF. Here the CDR3 DNA reads TGTGCCAGCAGCTCGAGGAGCTCTGGAAACACCATATATTTT.

V gene TRBV6-5 combines with J gene TRBJ1-6, with 12 positions matching TRBD1. The CDR3 contains 15 residues. Germline trimming cut 5 bases from V and 10 bases from J; bases unmatched to any gene: 6. Looked up from germline, CDR1 is MNHEY and CDR2 is SVGAGI. DNA of the CDR3: TGTGCCAGCAGTCCTCTGGGACAGGGGGCCTCACCCCTCCACTTT. Its protein is CASSPLGQGASPLHF.

The V gene is TRBV6-1, the J gene TRBJ1-1; the D gene is possibly TRBD1 (6 bases). Trimming took 2 bases from V and 7 from J, leaving 11 bases between them. In germline, CDR1 is MNHNS, CDR2 SASEGT. This CDR3 comprises 13 residues. The CDR3 loop is CASSESGVGEAFF. In nucleotides, the CDR3 is TGTGCCAGCAGTGAATCAGGGGTGGGTGAAGCTTTCTTT.

About this clone: The junction departs from the called germline gene at one end, perhaps through a read error. The rearrangement joins TRBV5-4 to TRBJ2-7, with 11 bases fitting TRBD2. Germline lookup yields CDR1 SGHNT and CDR2 YYREEE (reference sequence). This CDR3 is built from 15 residues. CDR3 sequence: CASSLALTSGNTWDF. The CDR3 DNA reads as TGTGCCAGCAGCTTGGCATTGACTAGCGGGAATACTTGGGACTTC.

V is TRBV18 and J is TRBJ1-4; 9 nucleotides agree with TRBD1. This CDR3 has 15 amino acids. With 3 bases clipped from V and 7 bases from J, the junction kept 6 bases outside the gene matches. The germline V gene encodes CDR1 KGHSH and CDR2 LQKENI. The DNA for the CDR3 is TGTGCCAGCTCACCGACCGGGACAGGGAGTGAAAAACTGTTTTTT. Its protein is CASSPTGTGSEKLFF.

The gene calls are TRBV7-9 and TRBJ1-1; weak D call: TRBD1 (5 bases). V gave up 1 base and J gave up 4 bases, with 7 bases separating them. The length of the CDR3 is 13 residues. Germline values: CDR1 SEHNR, CDR2 FQNEAQ (reference sequence). CDR3 in amino acids: CASSLDGGTEAFF. The CDR3, as DNA: TGTGCCAGCAGCTTAGACGGGGGCACTGAAGCTTTCTTT.

The V and J genes are TRBV13 and TRBJ2-5, with D tentatively TRBD1 (6 bases). The length of the CDR3 is 14 residues. The germline V and J ends were trimmed by 4 bases and 0 bases, with 9 bases remaining between them. The germline CDR1 and CDR2 sequences are PRHDT and FYEKMQ (reference sequence). CDR3 in amino acids: CASSSRQDQETQYF. CDR3 DNA: TGTGCCAGCAGCTCCAGACAGGACCAAGAGACCCAGTACTTC.

This rearrangement joins TRBV29-1 to TRBJ1-2; D is undetermined. Per germline, CDR1 SQVTM and CDR2 ANQGSEA. V lost 4 bases and J lost 10, with 13 bases in between. This CDR3 is 11 amino acids long. The CDR3 DNA reads TGCAGCGTTGTTCATGCAGGTCACTACACCTTC. Translation: CSVVHAGHYTF.

This clone was detected once. V and J are TRBV5-4 and TRBJ2-1, with unresolved D. V dropped 0 bases and J dropped 8 bases, with 9 bases sitting between them. Germline assignment: CDR1 SGHNT and CDR2 YYREEE (reference sequence). This CDR3 has 13 amino acids. CDR3 DNA: TGTGCCAGCAGCTTGGAAGGGATCGATGAGCAGTTCTTC. It translates to CASSLEGIDEQFF.

This clone was counted a single time. The J gene is TRBJ1-1, the V gene TRBV11-3, with D uncertain. From germline, CDR1 is SGHNT and CDR2 YENEEA. V lost 6 bases, J lost 1 base, and 12 bases lay in between. The CDR3 contains 14 residues. The CDR3 reads CASSSEHPNTEAFF. The CDR3 DNA sequence: TGTGCCAGCAGTTCGGAGCACCCGAACACTGAAGCTTTCTTT.

Worth noting for this clone: Additional DNA sequences in this sample encode the identical CDR3. The V and J genes are TRBV5-1 and TRBJ2-7, with TRBD1 identical over 10 bases. V lost 4 bases and J lost 4; bases outside the gene matches: 5. Looked up from germline, CDR1 is SGHRS and CDR2 is YFSETQ. The CDR3 spans 14 residues. CDR3 in amino acids: CASSLGTGVYEQYF. The CDR3 DNA reads TGCGCCAGCAGCCTCGGGACAGGGGTGTACGAGCAGTACTTC.

Comment on this clone: Other DNA sequences in the sample encode the same CDR3. The V and J genes are TRBV9 and TRBJ1-1; 7 bases match TRBD1. The CDR3 covers 14 residues. Germline V gene data show CDR1 as SGDLS and CDR2 as YYNGEE. Trimming removed 4 bases from V and 1 base from J; junction bases left unmatched: 4. The CDR3 loop reads CASSPRDRNTEAFF. CDR3 nucleotide sequence: TGTGCCAGCAGCCCTCGGGACAGGAACACTGAAGCTTTCTTT.

The V and J genes are TRBV12-5 and TRBJ1-3; a weak D match, TRBD1 (6 bases). Germline V gene sequence: CDR1 LGHNT, CDR2 FRNRAP. The CDR3 length is 13 residues. Trimming shortened V by 9 bases and J by 7 bases, and 16 bases separated the two germline ends. The chain's CDR3 is CASQKQGFNTIYF. CDR3 in DNA: TGTGCTAGCCAAAAACAGGGTTTCAACACCATATATTTT. Together with reference TRBV12-5 and TRBJ1-3, the CDR3 gives the full variable domain: DARVTQTPRHKVTEMGQEVTMRCQPILGHNTVFWYRQTMMQGLELLAYFRNRAPLDDSGMPKDRFSAEMPDATLATLKIQPSEPRDSAVYFCASQKQGFNTIYFGEGSWLTVV.

The chain combines TRBV18 with TRBJ2-5; D not resolved. There are 13 residues in the CDR3. V gave up 6 bases and J gave up 4 bases, with 12 bases separating them. Germline CDR1 and CDR2: KGHSH and LQKENI. For the CDR3, the DNA is TGTGCCAGCTCGGGCATGAAAAGAGAGACCCAGTACTTC. The encoded protein is CASSGMKRETQYF.

This chain joins TRBV18 and TRBJ2-1, with TRBD1 matching over 7 bases. The V gene end was trimmed by 5 bases and the J gene end by 2 bases; junction bases not matched to a gene: 3. Germline lookup yields CDR1 KGHSH and CDR2 LQKENI. CDR3 length: 14 amino acids. CDR3 sequence (DNA): TGTGCCAGCTCATTGACAGGGACCTACAATGAGCAGTTCTTC. Protein: CASSLTGTYNEQFF.

The J gene is TRBJ2-3, the V gene TRBV2; 7 nucleotides agree with TRBD1. The CDR3 totals 15 residues. CDR1 is SNHLY and CDR2 is FYNNEI in the germline V gene. Trimming took 2 bases from V and 6 from J; bases not matched to a gene: 8. CDR3 nucleotides: TGTGCCAGCAGTGAACAGGGGGTTCAATTCGATACGCAGTATTTT. Protein: CASSEQGVQFDTQYF.

The chain recombines TRBV2 with TRBJ1-3; 12 nucleotides match TRBD1. The junction had 3 bases not matched to a gene; V was cut back by 3 bases and J by 3 bases. The CDR3 is 16 residues long. Germline loops: CDR1 SNHLY, CDR2 FYNNEI. The CDR3: CASSEGQGAVGNTIYF. CDR3 coding DNA: TGTGCCAGCAGTGAGGGACAGGGGGCTGTTGGAAACACCATATATTTT.

In the case of this clone: The same CDR3 can be traced to other DNA sequences in this sample. V is TRBV7-2 and J is TRBJ2-3; the D gene is possibly TRBD2 (8 bases). The V end was cut by 4 bases, the J end by 1 base, with 12 bases between. Looked up from germline, CDR1 is SGHTA and CDR2 is FQGNSA. This CDR3 is built from 15 residues. The CDR3 sequence is CASSSGGLGTDTQYF. The CDR3 coding sequence is TGTGCCAGCAGCTCAGGGGGACTAGGCACAGATACGCAGTATTTT.

This CDR3 is CASSLEAGGIEKLFF. The DNA of the CDR3 is TGTGCCAGCAGCTTAGAGGCAGGGGGTATTGAAAAACTGTTTTTT. This chain joins TRBV7-9 and TRBJ1-4; 7 nucleotides agree with TRBD1. The V segment lost 1 base and the J segment 7 bases; nucleotides outside the gene matches: 6. The CDR3 runs 15 residues. Germline lookup yields CDR1 SEHNR and CDR2 FQNEAQ (reference sequence). Drawing the rest from reference TRBV7-9 and TRBJ1-4, the complete variable domain is DTGVSQNPRHKITKRGQNVTFRCDPISEHNRLYWYRQTLGQGPEFLTYFQNEAQLEKSRLLSDRFSAERPKGSFSTLEIQRTEQGDSAMYLCASSLEAGGIEKLFFGSGTQLSVL.

This clone was counted only a few times. The chain couples TRBV2 to TRBJ1-6; D might be TRBD1 (5 bases). The CDR3 sequence is 14 residues long. Germline values: CDR1 SNHLY, CDR2 FYNNEI. Between the trimmed V and J ends, which lost 6 bases and 7 bases, there was a span of 13 bases. The CDR3 is CASREDNLNSPLHF. CDR3 bases: TGTGCCAGCAGGGAGGACAACCTGAATTCACCCCTCCACTTT.

This rearrangement joins TRBV30 to TRBJ2-1; no clear D gene. Per the germline V gene, CDR1 is GTSNPN and CDR2 is SVGIG (reference sequence). The ends were cut back, 0 bases at V and 2 bases at J, with 5 bases in the middle. There are 13 residues in the CDR3. CDR3 region: CAWSVRAYNEQFF. The CDR3 DNA is TGTGCCTGGAGTGTACGTGCCTACAATGAGCAGTTCTTC. Combining the CDR3 with reference TRBV30 and TRBJ2-1 gives the whole variable domain SQTIHQWPATLVQPVGSPLSLECTVEGTSNPNLYWYRQAAGRGLQLLFYSVGIGQISSEVPQNLSASRPQDRQFILSSKKLLLSDSGFYLCAWSVRAYNEQFFGPGTRLTVL.

The genes are TRBV2 and TRBJ2-3; perhaps TRBD2 as D (6 bases). The germline gives CDR1 SNHLY, CDR2 FYNNEI. Deletions cut 6 bases from V and 6 bases from J, with 13 bases between. The CDR3 contains 13 residues. The CDR3 protein is CASRASERDTQYF. For the CDR3, the DNA is TGTGCCAGCAGGGCTAGCGAGAGGGATACGCAGTATTTT. The entire variable domain, with the rest obtained from reference TRBV2 and TRBJ2-3, is as follows: EPEVTQTPSHQVTQMGQEVILRCVPISNHLYFYWYRQILGQKVEFLVSFYNNEISEKSEIFDDQFSVERPDGSNFTLKIRSTKLEDSAMYFCASRASERDTQYFGPGTRLTVL.